This T cell receptor (beta chain) was identified during a study of T cells after yellow fever vaccination. Study overall: Preparation used SMART-Seq v4 Ultra Low Input for the low-cell-number fractions.

In its sample, this clonotype was seen many times. 5'RACE template switching produced TCR cDNA carrying a universal primer site and UMIs. Via MiXCR, TCRdb re-called the 5' RACE reads, giving one row per CDR3 protein. Seen here are about 52,000 distinct CDR3 sequences, 5% to 8.5% observed once, and the top ten hold approximately 25%. Germline V CDR1 and CDR2: MNHEY, SVGAGI. The CDR3 runs 15 residues. V shed 8 bases and J 4 bases; nucleotides not matched to a gene: 11. Regarding the study as a whole: Of the clonotypes, a small share occurred in both CD4 and CD8 compartments. Repertoires sorted by FACS could include abundant clonotypes that are contaminants from the bulk population.

The sample here was CD8+ T cells not binding an NS4B(214-222) dextramer, sorted from PBMCs, taken 35 to 50 days after the first yellow fever vaccination. The chain employs TRBV6-5 and TRBJ2-1, with 7 bases matching TRBD2. The sequence was collected from a young man who received the YFV17D yellow fever vaccine. CDR3 bases: TGTGCCAGCCTGGGGGTCGGGGGGTATTACAATGAGCAGTTCTTC. It codes for CASLGVGGYYNEQFF.